The source of this TCR beta chain is a study of blood T cell repertoires in COVID-19. Study as a whole: COVID-19 samples from acute and convalescent phases originated in the United States, Italy and Spain.

Authors' methods: Estimates of nucleated cell counts were drawn from the amplification of reference gene primers. Assay: immunoSEQ multiplex PCR; the TCRdb copy retains only in-frame clones and omits some. The D gene and trimming were derived from the DNA, and the V and J assignments and clone size from that table. This sample has about 410,000 clones; roughly 90% occur once, and the top ten carry under 1.5%. J was trimmed by 7 bases and V by 5 bases; bases with no gene match: 7. This CDR3 spans 15 amino acids. CDR1 is SGHVS, CDR2 FQNEAQ, per germline. Sequencing was performed on peripheral blood. This TCR derives from a woman aged 30 to 39 with active or convalescent COVID-19. This chain joins TRBV7-8 and TRBJ1-6; 8 positions match TRBD1. CDR3 loop: CASSPRDRLNSPLHF. The CDR3 region has the DNA TGTGCCAGCAGCCCCAGGGACAGGCTAAATTCACCCCTCCACTTT.